This paragraph reports one TCR beta chain. Its cognate antigen is unknown. The data derive from a study of T cell responses to AZD1222 COVID-19 vaccine. Regarding the study as a whole: Spike-specific TCR breadth and depth rose after two AZD1222 doses.

The table came from immunoSEQ multiplex PCR; TCRdb's copy has only in-frame clones and leaves some out. This table has about 140,000 clones, about nine tenths appearing once. The CDR3 covers 11 residues. CDR1 and CDR2 from the germline V gene are SEHNR and FQNEAQ (reference sequence). The V gene is TRBV7-9, the J gene TRBJ1-3; D gene unclear. The TCR originated in an adult in good health. The input for sequencing was peripheral blood, taken on day 0 of AZD1222 vaccination. CDR3 sequence (DNA): TGTGGATCGGCGGGAGGAAACACCATATATTTT. Residues: CGSAGGNTIYF.